A selection of T cell receptor beta chains follows, all from one sample in a study of CD8+ T cells in alopecia areata. Only in-frame clones appear in the TCRdb table, and some are missing; sequencing was by immunoSEQ multiplex PCR. The sample includes 95,000 to 100,000 clones, about 58% of them seen just once. The sample consisted of CD8+ T cells sorted from blood, taken at week 4, from a patient treated with tofacitinib. All receptors come from a human donor with alopecia areata. Both conserved end residues are trimmed from each CDR3.

ASRSSSGTSYNEQF,TRBJ2-1,TRBV7-2,14
ASSLLIGQGYEQY,TRBJ2-7,TRBV5-6,13
ASSQDRQGLYYEQY,TRBJ2-7,TRBV4-1,14
SVEDQGYEQF,TRBJ2-1,TRBV29-1,10
ASSGLGYEQF,TRBJ2-1,TRBV19,10
ASTGALDYGYT,TRBJ1-2,TRBV19,11
ASSLRDSYEQY,TRBJ2-7,TRBV27,11
ASSWGLLAEDYNEQF,TRBJ2-1,TRBV5-1,15
ASVGREYEQF,TRBJ2-1,TRBV2,10
ASRRGTSGDNEQF,TRBJ2-1,TRBV27,13
ASSPSGRNTGELF,TRBJ2-2,TRBV7-9,13
ASSPFGQGAEKLF,TRBJ1-4,TRBV27,13
ASRTIYGYT,TRBJ1-2,TRBV27,9